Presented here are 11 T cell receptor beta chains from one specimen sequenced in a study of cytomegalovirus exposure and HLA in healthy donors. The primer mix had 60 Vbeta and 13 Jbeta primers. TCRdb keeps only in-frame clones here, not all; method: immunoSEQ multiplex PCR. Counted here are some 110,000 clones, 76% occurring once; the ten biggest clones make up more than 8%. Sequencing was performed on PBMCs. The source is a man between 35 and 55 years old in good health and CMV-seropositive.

Here the CDR3 reads CASTRTNTNYGYTF. The CDR3 nucleotides are TGTGCCAGCACAAGGACAAATACGAACTATGGCTACACCTTC. V and J are TRBV6-5 and TRBJ1-2; weak D call: TRBD1 (5 bases). V was trimmed by 7 bases and J by 2 bases, leaving 14 bases between them. In germline, CDR1 is MNHEY, CDR2 SVGAGI. The CDR3 spans 14 residues.

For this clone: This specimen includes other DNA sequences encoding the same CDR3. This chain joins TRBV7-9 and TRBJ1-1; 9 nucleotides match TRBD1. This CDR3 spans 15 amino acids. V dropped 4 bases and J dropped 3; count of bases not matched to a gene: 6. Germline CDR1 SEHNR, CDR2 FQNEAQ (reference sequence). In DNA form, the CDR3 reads TGTGCCAGCAGCTCAACAGGGGGCTCGTACACTGAAGCTTTCTTT. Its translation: CASSSTGGSYTEAFF. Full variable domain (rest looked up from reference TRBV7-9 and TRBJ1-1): DTGVSQNPRHKITKRGQNVTFRCDPISEHNRLYWYRQTLGQGPEFLTYFQNEAQLEKSRLLSDRFSAERPKGSFSTLEIQRTEQGDSAMYLCASSSTGGSYTEAFFGQGTRLTVV.

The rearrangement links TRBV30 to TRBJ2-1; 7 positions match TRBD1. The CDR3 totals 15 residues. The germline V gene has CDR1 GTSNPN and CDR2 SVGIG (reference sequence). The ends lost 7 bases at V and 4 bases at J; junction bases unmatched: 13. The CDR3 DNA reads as TGTGCCTCCGACAGGGCCTCATATGGTTACAATGAGCAGTTCTTC. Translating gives CASDRASYGYNEQFF.

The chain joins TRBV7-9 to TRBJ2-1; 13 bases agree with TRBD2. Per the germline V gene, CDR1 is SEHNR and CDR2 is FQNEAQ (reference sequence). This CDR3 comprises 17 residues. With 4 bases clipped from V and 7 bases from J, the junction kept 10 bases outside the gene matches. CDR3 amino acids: CASSSLKGLAGVNEQFF. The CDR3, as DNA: TGTGCCAGCAGCTCCCTAAAAGGACTAGCGGGGGTTAATGAGCAGTTCTTC.

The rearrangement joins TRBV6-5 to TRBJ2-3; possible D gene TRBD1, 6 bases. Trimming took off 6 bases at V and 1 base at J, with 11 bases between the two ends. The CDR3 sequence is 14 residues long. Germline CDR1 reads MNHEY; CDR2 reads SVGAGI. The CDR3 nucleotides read TGTGCCAGCAGAGCGCCAGGGGGCACAGATACGCAGTATTTT. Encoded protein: CASRAPGGTDTQYF.

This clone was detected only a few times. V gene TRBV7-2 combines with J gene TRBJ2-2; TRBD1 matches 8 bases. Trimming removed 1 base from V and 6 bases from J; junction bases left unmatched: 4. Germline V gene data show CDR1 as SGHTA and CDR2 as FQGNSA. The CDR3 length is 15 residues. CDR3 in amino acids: CASSLGTGIPGELFF. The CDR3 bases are TGTGCCAGCAGCTTAGGGACAGGGATACCCGGGGAGCTGTTTTTT.

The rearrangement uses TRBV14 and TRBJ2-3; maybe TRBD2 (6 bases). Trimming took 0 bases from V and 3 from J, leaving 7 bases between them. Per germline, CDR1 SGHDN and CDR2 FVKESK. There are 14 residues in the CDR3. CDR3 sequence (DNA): TGTGCCAGCAGCCAAGATGGGGGGACAGATACGCAGTATTTT. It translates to CASSQDGGTDTQYF.

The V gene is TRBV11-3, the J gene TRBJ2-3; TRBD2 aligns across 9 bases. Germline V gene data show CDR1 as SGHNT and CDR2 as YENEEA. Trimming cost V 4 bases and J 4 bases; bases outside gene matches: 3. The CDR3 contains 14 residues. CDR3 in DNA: TGTGCCAGCAGCTATAGCGGGGGCGCAGATACGCAGTATTTT. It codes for CASSYSGGADTQYF. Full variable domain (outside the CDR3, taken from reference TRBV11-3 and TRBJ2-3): EAGVVQSPRYKIIEKKQPVAFWCNPISGHNTLYWYLQNLGQGPELLIRYENEEAVDDSQLPKDRFSAERLKGVDSTLKIQPAELGDSAVYLCASSYSGGADTQYFGPGTRLTVL.

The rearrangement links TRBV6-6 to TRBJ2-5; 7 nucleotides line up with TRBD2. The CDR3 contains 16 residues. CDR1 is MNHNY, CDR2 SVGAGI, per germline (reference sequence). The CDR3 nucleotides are TGTACCACCCAAAGACCGGGAGGCAATTCCAAAGAGACCCAGTACTTC. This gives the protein CTTQRPGGNSKETQYF.

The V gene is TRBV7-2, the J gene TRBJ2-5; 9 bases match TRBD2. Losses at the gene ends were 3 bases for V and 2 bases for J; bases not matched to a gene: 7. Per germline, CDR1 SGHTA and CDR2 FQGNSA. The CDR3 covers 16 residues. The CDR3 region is CASSFGLAGGQETQYF. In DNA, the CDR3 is TGTGCCAGCAGCTTTGGACTGGCGGGGGGGCAAGAGACCCAGTACTTC.

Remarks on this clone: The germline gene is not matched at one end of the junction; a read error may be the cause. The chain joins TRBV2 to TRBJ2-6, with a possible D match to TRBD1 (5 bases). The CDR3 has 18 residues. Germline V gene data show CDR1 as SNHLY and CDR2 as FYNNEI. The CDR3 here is CASSVFGQGSSGANGLTF. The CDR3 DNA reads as TGTGCCAGCAGTGTCTTCGGGCAGGGTAGCTCTGGGGCCAACGGCCTGACTTTC.